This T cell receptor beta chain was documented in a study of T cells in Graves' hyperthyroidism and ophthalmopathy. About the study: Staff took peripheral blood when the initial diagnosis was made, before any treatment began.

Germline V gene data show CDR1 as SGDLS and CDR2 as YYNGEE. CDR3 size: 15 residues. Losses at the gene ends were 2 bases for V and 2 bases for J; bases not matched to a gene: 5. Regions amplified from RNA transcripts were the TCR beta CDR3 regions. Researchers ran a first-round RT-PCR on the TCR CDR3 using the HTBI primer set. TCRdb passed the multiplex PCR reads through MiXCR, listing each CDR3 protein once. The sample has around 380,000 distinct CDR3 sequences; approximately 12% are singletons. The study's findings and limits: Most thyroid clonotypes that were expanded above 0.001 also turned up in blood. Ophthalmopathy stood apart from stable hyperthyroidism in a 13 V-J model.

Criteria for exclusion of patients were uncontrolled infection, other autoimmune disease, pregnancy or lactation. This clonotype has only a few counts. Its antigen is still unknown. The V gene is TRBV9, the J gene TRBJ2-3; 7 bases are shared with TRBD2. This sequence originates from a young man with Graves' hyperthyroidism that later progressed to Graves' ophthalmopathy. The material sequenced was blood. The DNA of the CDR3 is TGTGCCAGCAGCGTCAGCGGGGACCCCACAGATACGCAGTATTTT. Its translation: CASSVSGDPTDTQYF.